Presented here are 22 T cell receptor beta chains from one specimen sequenced in a study of CD8+ T cells in alopecia areata. RNA was extracted and reverse transcribed into cDNA as the sequencing template. The data were produced by immunoSEQ multiplex PCR, yet TCRdb's version contains in-frame clones alone and is incomplete. The table shows more than 95,000 clones, with 61% occurring only once. The treatment here: oral pan-JAK inhibitor, 5-10 mg twice daily. Source: CD4+ T cells sorted from blood, taken at week 4, from a patient treated with tofacitinib. The receptors derive from a human donor with alopecia areata.

The chain employs TRBV6-5 and TRBJ1-1; D is perhaps TRBD1 (5 bases). CDR1 is MNHEY and CDR2 is SVGAGI in the germline V gene. CDR3 length: 15 residues. With 2 bases removed from V and 1 base from J, the gap between germline ends came to 11 bases. CDR3 sequence: CASSYRRDPNTEAFF. CDR3 bases: TGTGCCAGCAGTTACCGGCGGGACCCGAACACTGAAGCTTTCTTT.

This clone has more than one count but fewer than ten. This sequence joins TRBV15 and TRBJ1-5; D possibly corresponds to TRBD1 (5 bases). The length of the CDR3 is 17 residues. V was cut by 2 bases and J by 0 bases, with 14 bases left in between. Germline assignment: CDR1 LNHNV and CDR2 YYDKDF (reference sequence). CDR3 in DNA: TGTGCCACCAGCAGACCGTCCAGGGCAGATAGCAATCAGCCCCAGCATTTT. As protein: CATSRPSRADSNQPQHF.

This sequence joins TRBV6-5 and TRBJ2-5; 10 bases agree with TRBD2. The CDR3 has 14 residues. J lost 5 bases, V lost 9 bases, and 9 bases had no gene match. Per the germline V gene, CDR1 is MNHEY and CDR2 is SVGAGI. CDR3 bases: TGTGCCAGTAGACCGGGACTAGCGATGGAGACCCAGTACTTC. Translating gives CASRPGLAMETQYF.

This rearrangement joins TRBV30 to TRBJ2-7; no reliable D call. The CDR3 totals 12 residues. CDR1 and CDR2 (germline): GTSNPN, SVGIG (reference sequence). V shed 4 bases and J shed 0 bases, with 7 bases lying between them. CDR3 protein: CAWKSSSYEQYF. The CDR3 DNA reads TGTGCCTGGAAGTCGAGCTCCTACGAGCAGTACTTC.

This clone showed up just a few times. V and J are TRBV29-1 and TRBJ2-5, with TRBD2 matching 10 bases. J was trimmed by 7 bases and V by 5 bases; bases with no gene match: 4. The CDR3 spans 12 residues. Per the germline V gene, CDR1 is SQVTM and CDR2 is ANQGSEA. This CDR3 is CSVLPSGGTQYF. The CDR3 nucleotides read TGCAGCGTTTTGCCTAGCGGGGGGACCCAGTACTTC. Variable domain in full (rest from reference TRBV29-1 and TRBJ2-5): SAVISQKPSRDICQRGTSLTIQCQVDSQVTMMFWYRQQPGQSLTLIATANQGSEATYESGFVIDKFPISRPNLTFSTLTVSNMSPEDSSIYLCSVLPSGGTQYFGPGTRLLVL.

This clone has more than one count but fewer than ten. The rearrangement uses TRBV5-1 and TRBJ2-1; TRBD2 matches 10 bases. The germline gives CDR1 SGHRS, CDR2 YFSETQ. There are 19 residues in the CDR3. V shed 0 bases, J shed 0 bases, and the junction held 9 bases outside the gene matches. The DNA of the CDR3 is TGCGCCAGCAGCTTGGTGGGACTAGCGAATACCCCCTCCTACAATGAGCAGTTCTTC. This encodes CASSLVGLANTPSYNEQFF.

This clone turned up a few times. J is TRBJ1-2 and V is TRBV29-1, with TRBD1 identical over 7 bases. Losses at the gene ends were 1 base for V and 8 bases for J; bases not matched to a gene: 7. The germline CDR1 and CDR2 sequences are SQVTM and ANQGSEA. This CDR3 is 13 amino acids long. CDR3 residues: CSVEGTGLWGYTF. Here the CDR3 DNA reads TGCAGCGTTGAAGGGACAGGCCTCTGGGGCTACACCTTC.

The CDR3, as DNA: TGTGCCTGGAGTGGGGGGACTAGCGGGAACAATGAGCAGTTCTTC. As protein: CAWSGGTSGNNEQFF. V and J are TRBV30 and TRBJ2-1; 13 bases line up with TRBD2. The V and J ends lost 1 base and 5 bases, in that order; junction bases with no gene match: 2. CDR3 length: 15 residues. The germline V gene has CDR1 GTSNPN and CDR2 SVGIG (reference sequence).

The chain carries TRBV5-6 and TRBJ2-1; 13 bases are a match to TRBD2. The germline gives CDR1 SGHDT, CDR2 YYEEEE. The CDR3 loop spans 13 amino acids. The V gene end was trimmed by 4 bases and the J gene end by 14 bases; junction bases not matched to a gene: 6. Here the CDR3 reads CASSKLAGGPKFF. The CDR3 DNA reads TGTGCCAGCAGCAAACTAGCGGGAGGGCCGAAGTTCTTC. Full variable domain (outside the CDR3, taken from reference TRBV5-6 and TRBJ2-1): DAGVTQSPTHLIKTRGQQVTLRCSPKSGHDTVSWYQQALGQGPQFIFQYYEEEERQRGNFPDRFSGHQFPNYSSELNVNALLLGDSALYLCASSKLAGGPKFFGPGTRLTVL.

The chain carries TRBV14 and TRBJ2-1, with D maybe TRBD1 (5 bases). Germline V gene data show CDR1 as SGHDN and CDR2 as FVKESK. The CDR3 is made up of 13 amino acids. V was clipped by 4 bases and J by 5 bases, with 9 bases between them. CDR3 sequence: CASSRSGHNEQFF. Written as DNA, the CDR3 is TGTGCCAGCAGCCGATCAGGGCACAATGAGCAGTTCTTC.

This clone showed up just once. The chain combines TRBV29-1 with TRBJ1-1; D unclear. V dropped 6 bases and J dropped 7 bases, with 3 bases sitting between them. Germline CDR1 reads SQVTM; CDR2 reads ANQGSEA. This CDR3 spans 8 amino acids. DNA of the CDR3: TGCAGCGTGGGTGAAGCTTTCTTT. Translation: CSVGEAFF. Filled out from reference TRBV29-1 and TRBJ1-1, the complete variable domain reads SAVISQKPSRDICQRGTSLTIQCQVDSQVTMMFWYRQQPGQSLTLIATANQGSEATYESGFVIDKFPISRPNLTFSTLTVSNMSPEDSSIYLCSVGEAFFGQGTRLTVV.

The chain couples TRBV30 to TRBJ1-1; the D gene is possibly TRBD1 (5 bases). This CDR3 is built from 14 residues. Trimming removed 5 bases at V and 0 bases at J, with 13 bases between. Germline lookup yields CDR1 GTSNPN and CDR2 SVGIG (reference sequence). CDR3 nucleotide sequence: TGTGCCTGGGCAGCGGGACCCATGAACACTGAAGCTTTCTTT. Translating gives CAWAAGPMNTEAFF.

This clone occurred a few times. The V and J genes are TRBV27 and TRBJ2-7; D might be TRBD1 (6 bases). The CDR3 contains 14 residues. V shed 5 bases and J shed 1 base, with 12 bases lying between them. Germline V CDR1 and CDR2: MNHEY, SMNVEV (reference sequence). CDR3 in DNA: TGTGCCAGCAGTCTAGACAGGCGTTCCTACGAGCAGTACTTC. Its translation: CASSLDRRSYEQYF.

The V call is TRBV6-6, the J call TRBJ2-1; no definite D call. Per the germline V gene, CDR1 is MNHNY and CDR2 is SVGAGI (reference sequence). V lost 6 bases and J lost 0, with 9 bases in between. This CDR3 has 14 amino acids. Written as DNA, the CDR3 is TGTGCCAGCAGAGACTCTCGCTCCTACAATGAGCAGTTCTTC. Translating it yields CASRDSRSYNEQFF.

This sequence joins TRBV29-1 and TRBJ2-1; 11 bases match TRBD1. Germline V gives CDR1 SQVTM, CDR2 ANQGSEA. This CDR3 is 12 amino acids long. The ends lost 7 bases at V and 9 bases at J; junction bases unmatched: 5. For the CDR3, the DNA is TGCAGCGCCGGACAGGGGGCAGGTGAGCAGTTCTTC. Translating gives CSAGQGAGEQFF.

CDR3 DNA: TGCGCCAGCAGCTTGGCCGGCACCGAGCAAGAGACCCAGTACTTC. Amino acids: CASSLAGTEQETQYF. This chain links TRBV5-1 with TRBJ2-5, with D unresolved. Trimming stripped 0 bases from V and 2 bases from J, with 11 bases between. This CDR3 has 15 amino acids. Germline V gene lookup returns CDR1 SGHRS and CDR2 YFSETQ.

V is TRBV30 and J is TRBJ1-1, with D maybe TRBD1 (6 bases). The CDR3 is made up of 15 amino acids. Trimming removed 0 bases at V and 6 bases at J, with 17 bases between. From germline, CDR1 is GTSNPN and CDR2 SVGIG (reference sequence). DNA of the CDR3: TGTGCCTGGAGTGTAGGGTACAGGGTCATTCCTGAAGCTTTCTTT. This gives the protein CAWSVGYRVIPEAFF.

The genes are TRBV7-8 and TRBJ2-5; weak D call: TRBD1 (6 bases). The germline gives CDR1 SGHVS, CDR2 FQNEAQ. This CDR3 contains 16 residues. Trimming removed 0 bases at V and 5 bases at J, with 16 bases between. The CDR3 DNA reads as TGTGCCAGCAGCTTAGCGAGTGGGGGCGGATGGGAGACCCAGTACTTC. Amino acid sequence: CASSLASGGGWETQYF.

The rearrangement uses TRBV10-3 and TRBJ2-7, with D perhaps given as TRBD1 or TRBD2 (5 bases each). The CDR3 loop spans 14 amino acids. V lost 10 bases and J lost 0, with 16 bases in between. Germline CDR1 ENHRY, CDR2 SYGVKD. DNA for the CDR3: TGTGCCACCAACCGAGGGGATTCCTCCTACGAGCAGTACTTC. This translates into CATNRGDSSYEQYF.

A note on this clone: It is likely a read error, because the conserved phenylalanine at the end of the CDR3 is missing. No DNA is shown, since the ends of the CDR3 on it are uncertain; the CDR3 is the one TCRdb lists. The chain's CDR3 is CASSDTRIRDRAY. The chain links TRBV6-4 to TRBJ2-7; the table's D call of TRBD1 was not tested on the DNA. The V gene's germline CDR1 is MRHNA and CDR2 SNTAGT. The CDR3 is 13 amino acids long, termini counted.

This clone has only a few counts. The V call is TRBV2, the J call TRBJ2-1; possibly TRBD2 for D (6 bases). The CDR3 totals 14 residues. Germline CDR1 is SNHLY and CDR2 is FYNNEI. With 7 bases removed from V and 9 bases from J, the gap between germline ends came to 19 bases. CDR3 DNA sequence: TGTGCCAGCATGGCCTTTAGGACTACCGCTGAGCAGTTCTTC. Encoded protein: CASMAFRTTAEQFF.

J is TRBJ2-7 and V is TRBV10-3; 10 bases are a match to TRBD2. V shed 3 bases and J 0 bases; nucleotides not matched to a gene: 5. CDR3 length: 16 amino acids. Germline V gene sequence: CDR1 ENHRY, CDR2 SYGVKD. The CDR3 spells CAISDSLAGGSYEQYF. The CDR3 DNA reads as TGTGCCATCAGTGATTCCTTAGCGGGGGGCTCCTACGAGCAGTACTTC.